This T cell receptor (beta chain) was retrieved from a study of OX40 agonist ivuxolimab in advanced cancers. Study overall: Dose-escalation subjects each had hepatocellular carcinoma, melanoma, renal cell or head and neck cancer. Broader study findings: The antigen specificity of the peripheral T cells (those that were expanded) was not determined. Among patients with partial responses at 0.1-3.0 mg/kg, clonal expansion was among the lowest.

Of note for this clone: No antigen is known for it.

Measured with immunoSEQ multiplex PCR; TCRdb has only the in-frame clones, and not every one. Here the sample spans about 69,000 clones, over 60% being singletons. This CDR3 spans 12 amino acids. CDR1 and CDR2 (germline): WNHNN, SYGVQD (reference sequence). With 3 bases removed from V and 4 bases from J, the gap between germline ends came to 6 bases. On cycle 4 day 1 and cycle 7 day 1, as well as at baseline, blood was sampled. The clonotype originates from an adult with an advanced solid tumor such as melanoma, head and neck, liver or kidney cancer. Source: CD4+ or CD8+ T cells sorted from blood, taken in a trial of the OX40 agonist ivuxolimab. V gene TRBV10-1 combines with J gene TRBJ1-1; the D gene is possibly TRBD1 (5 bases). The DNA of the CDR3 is TGCGCCAGCAGTGACAGGGTCACTGAAGCTTTCTTT. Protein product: CASSDRVTEAFF.